A single sample is the source of the 7 T cell receptor beta chains below, sequenced in a study of cytomegalovirus exposure and HLA in healthy donors. PCR amplification relied on 60 Vbeta primers (plus 13 Jbeta primers). Measured with immunoSEQ multiplex PCR; TCRdb has only the in-frame clones, and not every one. The sample yields about 190,000 clones, over 80% seen once. Sequencing was performed on PBMCs. The receptors originated from a man aged 25-40 years in good health and CMV-seronegative.

The chain is built from TRBV9 and TRBJ1-4, with D possibly being TRBD1 (5 bases). CDR3 length: 14 residues. The V gene's germline CDR1 is SGDLS and CDR2 YYNGEE. V was pared by 7 bases and J by 3 bases, with 13 bases between. CDR3 sequence (DNA): TGTGCCAGCGGAAAGGGGACTTCTAATGAAAAACTGTTTTTT. The encoded protein is CASGKGTSNEKLFF. Variable domain in full (rest from reference TRBV9 and TRBJ1-4): DSGVTQTPKHLITATGQRVTLRCSPRSGDLSVYWYQQSLDQGLQFLIQYYNGEERAKGNILERFSAQQFPDLHSELNLSSLELGDSALYFCASGKGTSNEKLFFGSGTQLSVL.

With regard to this clone: A read error may account for a junction end that differs from germline. V is TRBV7-9 and J is TRBJ2-7, with 8 bases identical to TRBD2. Germline loops: CDR1 SEHNR, CDR2 FQNEAQ (reference sequence). CDR3 length: 14 amino acids. The CDR3 DNA is TGTTCCAGCAGCTTCACTAGCGGACCCTACGAGCAGTACTTC. Translating gives CSSSFTSGPYEQYF.

The gene calls are TRBV10-2 and TRBJ1-5; D remains ambiguous. Germline values: CDR1 WSHSY, CDR2 SAAADI. V lost 4 bases to trimming and J lost 0 bases, with 13 bases between them. The length of the CDR3 is 16 residues. This CDR3 reads CASSVWAVHSNQPQHF. The CDR3 DNA reads TGCGCCAGCAGTGTTTGGGCAGTTCATAGCAATCAGCCCCAGCATTTT.

The chain couples TRBV5-1 to TRBJ2-3; TRBD2 agrees at 7 bases. Trimming cost V 4 bases and J 5 bases; bases outside gene matches: 13. Looked up from germline, CDR1 is SGHRS and CDR2 is YFSETQ. The CDR3 length is 16 residues. This CDR3 reads CASSETYRLAGDTQYF. CDR3 in DNA: TGCGCCAGCAGCGAAACATATCGACTAGCAGGAGATACGCAGTATTTT.

The chain combines TRBV6-4 with TRBJ2-1, with 12 bases matching TRBD1. The CDR3 runs 15 residues. Germline CDR1 reads MRHNA; CDR2 reads SNTAGT. V lost 6 bases and J lost 8; bases outside the gene matches: 8. DNA for the CDR3: TGTGCCAGCAGCCCCGGGACAGGGGGCGGGGATGAGCAGTTCTTC. Translating gives CASSPGTGGGDEQFF.

The V and J genes are TRBV7-8 and TRBJ2-2, with 7 bases aligning to TRBD1. The CDR3 has 15 residues. V lost 3 bases and J lost 2; bases outside the gene matches: 3. Germline V CDR1 and CDR2: SGHVS, FQNEAQ. The CDR3 DNA reads TGTGCCAGCAGCTTGGGACAGATAAACACCGGGGAGCTGTTTTTT. It codes for CASSLGQINTGELFF.

This chain uses TRBV5-1 with TRBJ2-6; maybe TRBD2 (5 bases). Germline CDR1 and CDR2: SGHRS and YFSETQ. This CDR3 contains 18 residues. Trimming shortened V by 0 bases and J by 0 bases, and 13 bases separated the two germline ends. The CDR3 region is CASSLVGASGSGANVLTF. The CDR3 bases are TGCGCCAGCAGCTTGGTAGGCGCCAGCGGCTCTGGGGCCAACGTCCTGACTTTC. Full variable domain (outside the CDR3, taken from reference TRBV5-1 and TRBJ2-6): KAGVTQTPRYLIKTRGQQVTLSCSPISGHRSVSWYQQTPGQGLQFLFEYFSETQRNKGNFPGRFSGRQFSNSRSEMNVSTLELGDSALYLCASSLVGASGSGANVLTFGAGSRLTVL.